The clone carrying this T cell receptor (beta chain) showed up just a few times. Its antigen is still unknown. The sample is drawn from a study of identical twins. Study outcomes and limitations: Analyses of zero insertions could be partly confounded by invariant MAIT and iNKT cells.

TCRdb called the 5' RACE reads again in MiXCR, with one record for every CDR3 protein. The sample consists of 240,000 or so distinct CDR3 sequences, under 12% of them appearing once. V was trimmed by 2 bases and J by 2 bases, leaving 13 bases between them. CDR1 is LGHNA, CDR2 YNFKEQ, per germline. The CDR3 is made up of 15 amino acids. The chain employs TRBV4-2 and TRBJ2-7; the D gene is possibly TRBD2 (6 bases). The TCR originated in a middle-aged man in good health. The sequencing sample was made of memory T cells sorted from blood. This CDR3 is CASSQQAGSPYEQYF. The CDR3 DNA sequence: TGTGCCAGCAGCCAACAAGCGGGTTCCCCCTACGAGCAGTACTTC.